The present T cell receptor beta chain was sequenced within a study of T cell responses to AZD1222 COVID-19 vaccine. The assay was immunoSEQ multiplex PCR, and TCRdb's table has in-frame clones only and misses some. The sample consists of about 140,000 clones, around 91% of them appearing once. Findings of the study overall: The span of vaccine-associated CD4 TCRs extended across spike, with dominance at 160-218 and 743-854.

Points on this clone: The antigen is unknown.

V shed 5 bases, J shed 7 bases, and the junction held 6 bases outside the gene matches. The CDR3 consists of 14 residues. In germline, CDR1 is MNHEY, CDR2 SVGEGT. This clonotype was sampled from an adult who received the AZD1222 COVID-19 vaccine. The chain joins TRBV6-2 or TRBV6-3 to TRBJ1-4; 8 bases align to TRBD1. The material sequenced was peripheral blood, taken 28 days after the second AZD1222 dose. The CDR3 sequence is CASSRTGFGEKLFF. CDR3 nucleotide sequence: TGTGCCAGCAGTCGGACAGGGTTCGGTGAAAAACTGTTTTTT.